What follows are 11 T cell receptor beta chains derived from one specimen sequenced in a study of T cells in localized non-small cell lung cancer (dated by TCRdb to about 2020). The library was generated by the immunoSEQ multiplex PCR assay. TCRdb limited this immuneACCESS table to in-frame rearrangements with V and J called. A share of clones is missing; checked studies link under half to unresolved V genes, and the rest is unexplained. The sample data list 900 to 1,200 clones, and about 19% of these were observed just once. Roughly 22% of the sample lies in the top ten. Sequenced here: normal lung tissue next to the tumor, sampled before any cancer treatment. The receptor set was obtained from a male donor older than 55 with stage II lung adenocarcinoma.

By proportion, this clone is medium-sized. This chain links TRBV11-3 with TRBJ2-1; 10 bases match TRBD2. V lost 5 bases and J lost 8; bases outside the gene matches: 15. Germline V gene data show CDR1 as SGHNT and CDR2 as YENEEA. The CDR3 totals 17 residues. CDR3 DNA: TGTGCCAGCAGCCCCCGGACTAGCGGTGTAAAAAAGGATGAGCAGTTCTTC. Its translation: CASSPRTSGVKKDEQFF.

The V call is TRBV6-8, the J call TRBJ2-1, with 7 positions matching TRBD2. The CDR3 has 14 amino acids. Germline V CDR1 and CDR2: MNHGY, SAAAGT. With 1 base clipped from V and 10 bases from J, the junction kept 7 bases outside the gene matches. In nucleotides, the CDR3 is TGTGCCAGCAGTTACTTGGGGACTATTATCGAGCAGTTCTTC. Its protein is CASSYLGTIIEQFF.

This clone was counted only a few times. The CDR3 region is CASSLGMGQLGYGYTF. CDR3 DNA: TGCGCCAGCAGCCTGGGGATGGGACAACTCGGCTATGGCTACACCTTC. The V call is TRBV5-1, the J call TRBJ1-2; D might be TRBD1 (6 bases). Germline-derived CDR1 and CDR2 are SGHRS and YFSETQ. The V end was cut by 4 bases, the J end by 4 bases, with 20 bases between. The CDR3 sequence is 16 residues long.

This clone was found a few times. The chain combines TRBV11-3 with TRBJ2-1, with 10 nucleotides matching TRBD2. The germline gives CDR1 SGHNT, CDR2 YENEEA. The CDR3 consists of 16 residues. J lost 10 bases, V lost 4 bases, and 13 bases had no gene match. CDR3 sequence reads: CASSSPASGSLGEQFF. Here the CDR3 DNA reads TGTGCCAGCAGCTCACCCGCTAGCGGGAGTTTGGGGGAGCAGTTCTTC.

The V gene is TRBV4-1, the J gene TRBJ2-1, with 11 bases matching TRBD2. CDR3 length equals 19 residues. Germline CDR1 MGHRA, CDR2 YSYEKL. The ends lost 1 base at V and 6 bases at J; junction bases unmatched: 14. CDR3 sequence reads: CASSQGNPYGTSGINEQFF. Here the CDR3 DNA reads TGCGCCAGCAGCCAAGGGAATCCTTATGGGACTAGCGGAATCAATGAGCAGTTCTTC.

V gene TRBV30 combines with J gene TRBJ2-7; D perhaps matches TRBD2 (7 bases). The J call may not be correct, given that the DNA end is closer to TRBJ2-5. CDR1 is GTSNPN, CDR2 SVGIG, per germline (reference sequence). The length of the CDR3 is 14 residues. This CDR3 reads CAWSVGGASETQYF. CDR3 nucleotides: TGTGCCTGGAGTGTTGGGGGGGCCTCCGAGACCCAGTACTTC.

This clone was seen more than once but under ten times. The chain uses TRBV6-8 and TRBJ2-7; possible D gene TRBD2, 5 bases. Trimming shortened V by 5 bases and J by 0 bases, and 11 bases separated the two germline ends. The CDR3 has 14 residues. CDR1 and CDR2 from the germline V gene are MNHGY and SAAAGT. CDR3 in amino acids: CASSVGLTSYEQYF. CDR3 nucleotides: TGTGCCAGCAGTGTTGGACTCACCTCCTACGAGCAGTACTTC.

The chain carries TRBV25-1 and TRBJ2-3; maybe TRBD2 (6 bases). The CDR3 is 14 residues long. V was cut by 4 bases and J by 5 bases, with 13 bases left in between. Germline V gives CDR1 MGHDK, CDR2 SYGVNS. CDR3 residues: CASSVRGSGDTQYF. The CDR3 DNA reads TGTGCCAGCAGTGTTCGGGGGAGCGGAGATACGCAGTATTTT.

Sample share makes this clone medium-sized. This chain uses TRBV11-3 with TRBJ2-2; 12 bases line up with TRBD2. The CDR3 runs to 18 residues. V lost 0 bases and J lost 5; bases outside the gene matches: 7. Germline V gene sequence: CDR1 SGHNT, CDR2 YENEEA. CDR3 in DNA: TGTGCCAGCAGCTTAGATCGGCTAGCGGGAGGGAGGACCGGGGAGCTGTTTTTT. The encoded protein is CASSLDRLAGGRTGELFF.

V usage is TRBV6-8 and J usage is TRBJ2-1, with 8 bases identical to TRBD1. The CDR3 is 15 residues long. The V gene's germline CDR1 is MNHGY and CDR2 SAAAGT. The V segment lost 6 bases and the J segment 7 bases; nucleotides outside the gene matches: 11. CDR3 region: CASSPRTGMGNEQFF. CDR3 DNA sequence: TGTGCCAGCAGCCCTAGGACAGGGATGGGGAATGAGCAGTTCTTC.

This clone is medium-sized. CDR3 region: CAISEPDSQPQHF. As DNA, the CDR3 is TGTGCCATCAGTGAGCCGGACAGTCAGCCCCAGCATTTT. V and J are TRBV10-3 and TRBJ1-5; TRBD1 is a possible D gene (6 bases). This CDR3 comprises 13 residues. Germline CDR1 reads ENHRY; CDR2 reads SYGVKD. V lost 2 bases and J 6 bases, leaving 8 bases between the germline ends.